A single T cell receptor (beta chain) is shown here with its context. The sample belongs to a study of blood T cell repertoires in COVID-19. The wider study: Material from acute and convalescent COVID-19 was sourced from the United States, Italy and Spain.

Authors' methods: Amplifying reference gene primers gave estimates of nucleated cell counts. Some clones are missing from TCRdb's copy, which holds only in-frame ones; the method was immunoSEQ multiplex PCR. For V, J and clone size, that table is used; D and trimming come from the DNA. This repertoire shows about 110,000 clones, 80% to 90% found once; its top ten account for over 2%. With V trimmed by 5 bases and J by 10 bases, 7 bases remained unmatched. CDR3 length: 14 amino acids. Germline V lookup: CDR1 LNHDA, CDR2 SQIVND (reference sequence). The chain is built from TRBV19 and TRBJ2-3; 12 bases agree with TRBD2. This clonotype was sampled from a human donor in a cohort sampled during active COVID-19. The sample was peripheral blood. CDR3 DNA: TGTGCCAGTAGTCCCCGGACTAGCGGGACGGCGCAGTATTTT. It specifies CASSPRTSGTAQYF.